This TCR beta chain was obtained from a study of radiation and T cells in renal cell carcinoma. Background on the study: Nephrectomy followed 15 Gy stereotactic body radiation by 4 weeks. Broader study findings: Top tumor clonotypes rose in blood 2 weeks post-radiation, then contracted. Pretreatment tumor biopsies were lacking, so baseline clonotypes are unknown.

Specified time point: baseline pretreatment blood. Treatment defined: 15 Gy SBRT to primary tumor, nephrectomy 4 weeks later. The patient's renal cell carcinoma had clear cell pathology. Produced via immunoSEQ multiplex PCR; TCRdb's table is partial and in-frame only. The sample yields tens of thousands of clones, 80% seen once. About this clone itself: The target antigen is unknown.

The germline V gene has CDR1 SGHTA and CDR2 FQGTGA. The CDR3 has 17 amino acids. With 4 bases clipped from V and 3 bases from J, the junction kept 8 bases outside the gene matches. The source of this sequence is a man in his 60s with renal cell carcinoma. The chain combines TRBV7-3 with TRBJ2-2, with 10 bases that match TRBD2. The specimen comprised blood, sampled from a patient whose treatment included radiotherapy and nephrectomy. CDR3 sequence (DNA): TGTGCCAGCAGCTCGGAAGGGCTAGCGGGGGACACCGGGGAGCTGTTTTTT. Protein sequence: CASSSEGLAGDTGELFF.